This TCR beta chain was recovered during a study of T cell changes during pregnancy in multiple sclerosis. Here immunoSEQ multiplex PCR was the method, and the copy in TCRdb shows in-frame clones only, minus some. The table lists approximately 89,000 clones, 94% of them singletons. The CDR3 loop spans 18 amino acids. Germline V gene data show CDR1 as MDHEN and CDR2 as SYDVKM. J was trimmed by 3 bases and V by 7 bases; bases with no gene match: 16. The rearrangement links TRBV28 to TRBJ2-7, with 12 bases matching TRBD2. The sample here was peripheral blood, taken after pregnancy. The origin of this receptor is a female donor in good health, enrolled as a control in a pregnancy study. The CDR3, as DNA: TGTGCCAGCAACGCCCTCCTAGCGGGAGGGCCTGAAGGCTACGAGCAGTACTTC. Its translation is CASNALLAGGPEGYEQYF.